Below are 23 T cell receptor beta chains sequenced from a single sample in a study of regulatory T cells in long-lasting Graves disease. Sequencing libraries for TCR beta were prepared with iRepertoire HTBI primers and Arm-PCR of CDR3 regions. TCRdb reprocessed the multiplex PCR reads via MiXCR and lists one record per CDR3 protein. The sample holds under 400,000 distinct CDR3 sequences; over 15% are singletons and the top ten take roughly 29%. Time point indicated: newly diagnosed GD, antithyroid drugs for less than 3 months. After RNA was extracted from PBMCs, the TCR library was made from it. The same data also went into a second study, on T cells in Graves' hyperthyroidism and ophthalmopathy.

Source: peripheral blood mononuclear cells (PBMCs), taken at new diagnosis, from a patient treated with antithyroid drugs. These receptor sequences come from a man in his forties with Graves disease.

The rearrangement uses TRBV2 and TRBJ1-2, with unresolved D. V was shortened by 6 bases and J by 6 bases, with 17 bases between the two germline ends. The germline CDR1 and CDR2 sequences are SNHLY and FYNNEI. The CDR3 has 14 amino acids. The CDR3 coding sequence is TGTGCCAGCAGGCCCCGAACACACCGGGATGGCTACACCTTC. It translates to CASRPRTHRDGYTF.

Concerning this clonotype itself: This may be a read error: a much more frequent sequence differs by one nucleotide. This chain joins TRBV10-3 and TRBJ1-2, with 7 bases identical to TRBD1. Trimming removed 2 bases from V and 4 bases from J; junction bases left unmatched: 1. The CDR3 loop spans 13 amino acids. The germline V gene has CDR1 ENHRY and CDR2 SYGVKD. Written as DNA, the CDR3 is TGTGCCATCAGTGAGGGACAGGTCTATGGCTACACCTTC. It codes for CAISEGQVYGYTF.

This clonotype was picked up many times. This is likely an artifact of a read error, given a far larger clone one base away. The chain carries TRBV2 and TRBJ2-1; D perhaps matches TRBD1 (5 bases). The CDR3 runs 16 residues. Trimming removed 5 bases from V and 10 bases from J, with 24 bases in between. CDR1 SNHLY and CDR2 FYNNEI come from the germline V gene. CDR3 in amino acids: CASSTGSTPGHYEQFF. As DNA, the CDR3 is TGTGCCAGCAGTACGGGCTCAACCCCAGGACACTACGAGCAGTTCTTC.

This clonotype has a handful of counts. The CDR3 is CASSRGGADLSYEQYF. The CDR3, as DNA: TGTGCCAGCAGTCGGGGGGGAGCCGACCTCTCCTACGAGCAGTACTTC. This chain connects TRBV6-2 or TRBV6-3 to TRBJ2-7; 8 bases are a match to TRBD2. The length of the CDR3 is 16 residues. Trimming at V came to 5 bases and at J to 0 bases, leaving 9 bases not matched to a gene. The germline CDR1 and CDR2 sequences are MNHEY and SVGEGT.

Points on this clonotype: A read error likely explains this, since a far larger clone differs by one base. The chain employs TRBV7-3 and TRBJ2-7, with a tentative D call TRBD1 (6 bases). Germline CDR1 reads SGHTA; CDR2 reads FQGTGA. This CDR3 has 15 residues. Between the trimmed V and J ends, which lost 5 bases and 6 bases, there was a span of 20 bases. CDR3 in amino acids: CASSLSRYSGVEQYF. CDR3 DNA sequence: TGTGCCAGCAGCCTAAGTCGATACTCAGGGGTCGAGCAGTACTTC.

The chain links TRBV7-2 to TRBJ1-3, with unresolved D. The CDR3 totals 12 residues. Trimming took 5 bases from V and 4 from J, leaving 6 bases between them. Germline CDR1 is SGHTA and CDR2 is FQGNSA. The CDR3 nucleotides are TGTGCCAGCAGCAAACGGGGAAACACCATATATTTT. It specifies CASSKRGNTIYF.

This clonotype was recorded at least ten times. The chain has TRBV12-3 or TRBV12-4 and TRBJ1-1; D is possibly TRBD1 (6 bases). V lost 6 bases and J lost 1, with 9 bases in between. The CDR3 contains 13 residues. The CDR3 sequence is CASRPDRNTEAFF. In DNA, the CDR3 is TGTGCCAGCAGACCGGACAGGAACACTGAAGCTTTCTTT.

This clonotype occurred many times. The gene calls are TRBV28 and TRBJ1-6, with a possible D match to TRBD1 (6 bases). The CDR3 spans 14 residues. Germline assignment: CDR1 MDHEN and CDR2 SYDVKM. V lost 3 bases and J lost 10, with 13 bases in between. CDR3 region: CASSFGGLVSPLHF. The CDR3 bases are TGTGCCAGCAGTTTTGGGGGGCTGGTGTCACCCCTCCACTTT.

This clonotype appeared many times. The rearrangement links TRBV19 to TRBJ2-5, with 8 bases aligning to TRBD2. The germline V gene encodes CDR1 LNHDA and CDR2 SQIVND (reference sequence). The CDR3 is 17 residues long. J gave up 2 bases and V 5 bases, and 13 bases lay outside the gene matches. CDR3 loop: CASSPIRAGGRQETQYF. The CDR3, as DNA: TGTGCCAGTAGTCCGATTCGGGCGGGGGGCCGACAAGAGACCCAGTACTTC.

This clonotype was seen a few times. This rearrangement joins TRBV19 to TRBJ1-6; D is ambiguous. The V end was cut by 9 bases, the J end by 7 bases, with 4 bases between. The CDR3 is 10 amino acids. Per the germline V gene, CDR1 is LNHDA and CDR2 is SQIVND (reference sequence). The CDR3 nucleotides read TGTGCCAGGCTCAATTCACCCCTCCACTTT. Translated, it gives CARLNSPLHF.

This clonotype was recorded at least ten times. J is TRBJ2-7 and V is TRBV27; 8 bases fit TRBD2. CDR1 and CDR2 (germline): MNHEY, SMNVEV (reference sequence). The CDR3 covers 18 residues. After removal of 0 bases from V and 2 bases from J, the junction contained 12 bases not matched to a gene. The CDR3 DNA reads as TGTGCCAGCAGTTTATCGGCCCCCGGGGGGGGAGTAGCCTACGAGCAGTACTTC. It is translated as CASSLSAPGGGVAYEQYF.

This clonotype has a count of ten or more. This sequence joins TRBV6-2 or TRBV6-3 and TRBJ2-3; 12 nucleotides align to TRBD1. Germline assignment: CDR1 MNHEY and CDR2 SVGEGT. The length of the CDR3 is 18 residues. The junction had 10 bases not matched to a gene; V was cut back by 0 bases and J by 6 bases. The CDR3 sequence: CASSYSFGDRGRRDTQYF. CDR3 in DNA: TGTGCCAGCAGTTACTCGTTCGGGGACAGGGGGCGCAGGGATACGCAGTATTTT.

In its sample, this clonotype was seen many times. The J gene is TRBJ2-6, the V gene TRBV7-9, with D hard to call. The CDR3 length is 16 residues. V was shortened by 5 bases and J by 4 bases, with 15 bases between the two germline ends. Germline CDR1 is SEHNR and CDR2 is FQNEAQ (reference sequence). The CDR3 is CASSLVWGSGANVLTF. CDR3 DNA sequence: TGTGCCAGCAGCCTTGTATGGGGATCCGGGGCCAACGTCCTGACTTTC. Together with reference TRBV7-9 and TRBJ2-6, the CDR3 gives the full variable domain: DTGVSQNPRHKITKRGQNVTFRCDPISEHNRLYWYRQTLGQGPEFLTYFQNEAQLEKSRLLSDRFSAERPKGSFSTLEIQRTEQGDSAMYLCASSLVWGSGANVLTFGAGSRLTVL.

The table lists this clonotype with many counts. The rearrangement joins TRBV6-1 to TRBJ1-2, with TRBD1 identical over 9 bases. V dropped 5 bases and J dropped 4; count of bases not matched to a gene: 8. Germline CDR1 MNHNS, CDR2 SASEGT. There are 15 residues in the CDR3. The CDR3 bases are TGTGCCAGCAGTAAGACGGGACAGGGAGTCTATGGCTACACCTTC. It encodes CASSKTGQGVYGYTF.

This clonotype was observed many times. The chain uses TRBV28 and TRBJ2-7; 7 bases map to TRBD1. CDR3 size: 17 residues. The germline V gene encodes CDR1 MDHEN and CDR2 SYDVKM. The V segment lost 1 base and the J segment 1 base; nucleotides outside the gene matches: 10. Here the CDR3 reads CASSLSEGAGDSYEQYF. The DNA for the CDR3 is TGTGCCAGCAGTTTATCAGAGGGGGCAGGGGATTCCTACGAGCAGTACTTC.

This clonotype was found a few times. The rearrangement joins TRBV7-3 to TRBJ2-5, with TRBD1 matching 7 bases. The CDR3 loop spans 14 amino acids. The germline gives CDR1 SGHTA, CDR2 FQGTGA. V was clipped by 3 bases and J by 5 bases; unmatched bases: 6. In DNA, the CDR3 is TGTGCCAGCAGCTTTCAAGGGGGCAAGGAGACCCAGTACTTC. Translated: CASSFQGGKETQYF.

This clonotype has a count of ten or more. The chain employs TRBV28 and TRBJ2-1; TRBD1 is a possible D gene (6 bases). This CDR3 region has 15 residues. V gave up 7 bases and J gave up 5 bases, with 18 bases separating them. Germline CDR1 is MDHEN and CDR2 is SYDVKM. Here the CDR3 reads CASKVTGFGNNEQFF. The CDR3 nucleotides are TGTGCCAGCAAAGTCACAGGGTTTGGGAACAATGAGCAGTTCTTC.

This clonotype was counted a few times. CDR3 loop: CASSFTTGANVLTF. The CDR3 DNA is TGTGCCAGCAGCTTTACGACTGGGGCCAACGTCCTGACTTTC. The V call is TRBV11-3, the J call TRBJ2-6; D not certain. The germline V gene has CDR1 SGHNT and CDR2 YENEEA. V dropped 3 bases and J dropped 2 bases, with 5 bases sitting between them. CDR3 length equals 14 residues.

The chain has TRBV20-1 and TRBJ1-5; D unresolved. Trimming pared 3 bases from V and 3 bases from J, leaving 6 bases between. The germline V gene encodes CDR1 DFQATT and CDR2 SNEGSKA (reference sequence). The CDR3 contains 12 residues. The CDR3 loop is CSARAANQPQHF. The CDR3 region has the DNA TGCAGTGCTAGGGCAGCCAATCAGCCCCAGCATTTT.

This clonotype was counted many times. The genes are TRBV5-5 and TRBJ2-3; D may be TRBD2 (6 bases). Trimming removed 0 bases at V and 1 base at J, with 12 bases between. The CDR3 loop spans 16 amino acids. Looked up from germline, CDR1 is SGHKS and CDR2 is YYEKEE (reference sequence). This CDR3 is CASSLAQGGGTDTQYF. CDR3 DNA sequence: TGTGCCAGCAGCTTGGCTCAGGGAGGCGGCACAGATACGCAGTATTTT.

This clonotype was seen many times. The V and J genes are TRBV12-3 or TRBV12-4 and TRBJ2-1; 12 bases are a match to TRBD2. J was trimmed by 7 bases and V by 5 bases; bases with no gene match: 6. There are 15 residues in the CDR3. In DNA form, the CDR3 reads TGTGCCAGCAGTACCACTAGCGGGGGGTGGAATGAGCAGTTCTTC. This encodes CASSTTSGGWNEQFF.

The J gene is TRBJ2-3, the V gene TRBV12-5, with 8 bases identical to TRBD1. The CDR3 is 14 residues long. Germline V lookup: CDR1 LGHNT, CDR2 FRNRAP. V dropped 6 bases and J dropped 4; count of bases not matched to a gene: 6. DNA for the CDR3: TGTGCTAGTGGGGGGGACAGGAAGGCAGATACGCAGTATTTT. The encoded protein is CASGGDRKADTQYF.

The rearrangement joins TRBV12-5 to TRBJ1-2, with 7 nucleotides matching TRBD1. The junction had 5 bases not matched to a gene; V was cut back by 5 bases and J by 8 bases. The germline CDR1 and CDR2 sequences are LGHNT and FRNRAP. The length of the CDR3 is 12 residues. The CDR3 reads CASGRDSGGYTF. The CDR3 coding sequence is TGTGCTAGTGGTCGGGACAGTGGGGGCTACACCTTC.